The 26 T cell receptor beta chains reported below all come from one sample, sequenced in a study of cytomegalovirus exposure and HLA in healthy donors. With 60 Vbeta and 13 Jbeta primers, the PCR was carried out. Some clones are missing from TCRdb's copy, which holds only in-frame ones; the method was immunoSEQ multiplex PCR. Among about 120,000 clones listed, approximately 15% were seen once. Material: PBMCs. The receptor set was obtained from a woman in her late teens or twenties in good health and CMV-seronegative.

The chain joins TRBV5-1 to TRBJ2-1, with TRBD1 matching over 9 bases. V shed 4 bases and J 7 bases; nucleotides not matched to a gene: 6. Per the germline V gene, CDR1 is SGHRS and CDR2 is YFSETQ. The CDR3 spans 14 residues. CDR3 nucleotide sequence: TGCGCCAGCAGCACTCAGACAGGGGGAAATGAGCAGTTCTTC. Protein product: CASSTQTGGNEQFF.

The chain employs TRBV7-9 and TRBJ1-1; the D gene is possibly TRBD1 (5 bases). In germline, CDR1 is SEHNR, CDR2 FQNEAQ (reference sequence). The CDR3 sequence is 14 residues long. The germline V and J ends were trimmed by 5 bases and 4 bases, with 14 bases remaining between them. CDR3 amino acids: CASSPQGASTEAFF. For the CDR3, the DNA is TGTGCCAGCAGCCCTCAAGGGGCTAGCACTGAAGCTTTCTTT. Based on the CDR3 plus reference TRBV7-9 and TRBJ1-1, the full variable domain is DTGVSQNPRHKITKRGQNVTFRCDPISEHNRLYWYRQTLGQGPEFLTYFQNEAQLEKSRLLSDRFSAERPKGSFSTLEIQRTEQGDSAMYLCASSPQGASTEAFFGQGTRLTVV.

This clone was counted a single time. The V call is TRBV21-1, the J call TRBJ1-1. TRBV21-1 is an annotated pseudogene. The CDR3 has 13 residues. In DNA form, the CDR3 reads TGTGCCAGCAGGTGGGGAGGGAACACTGAAGCTTTCTTT. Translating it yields CASRWGGNTEAFF.

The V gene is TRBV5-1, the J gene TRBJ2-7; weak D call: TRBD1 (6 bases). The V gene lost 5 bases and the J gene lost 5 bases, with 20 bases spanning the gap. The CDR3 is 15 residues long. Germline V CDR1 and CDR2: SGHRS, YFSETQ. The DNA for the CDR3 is TGCGCCAGCAGGGTCCCTGGTAGACAGGACGACGAGCAGTACTTC. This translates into CASRVPGRQDDEQYF.

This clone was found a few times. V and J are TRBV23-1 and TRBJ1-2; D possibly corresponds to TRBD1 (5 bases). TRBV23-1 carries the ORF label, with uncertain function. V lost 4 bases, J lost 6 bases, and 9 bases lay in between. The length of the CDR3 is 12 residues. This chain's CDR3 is CASSRGGNGYTF. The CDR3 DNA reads TGCGCCAGCAGTCGGGGGGGGAATGGCTACACCTTC.

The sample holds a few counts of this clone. In DNA, the CDR3 is TGTGCCATCAGTGAGCGGACCCCCACGGGATACAATGAGCAGTTCTTC. Residues: CAISERTPTGYNEQFF. The V and J genes are TRBV10-3 and TRBJ2-1; weak D call: TRBD2 (5 bases). The CDR3 is made up of 16 amino acids. Trimming took 2 bases from V and 4 from J, leaving 15 bases between them. Germline V gene sequence: CDR1 ENHRY, CDR2 SYGVKD.

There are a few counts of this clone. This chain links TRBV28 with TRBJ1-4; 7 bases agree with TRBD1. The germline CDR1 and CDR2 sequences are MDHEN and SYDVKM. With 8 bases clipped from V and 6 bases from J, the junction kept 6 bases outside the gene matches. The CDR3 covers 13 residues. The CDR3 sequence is CASLWTGDEKLFF. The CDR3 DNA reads TGTGCCAGCCTCTGGACAGGTGATGAAAAACTGTTTTTT.

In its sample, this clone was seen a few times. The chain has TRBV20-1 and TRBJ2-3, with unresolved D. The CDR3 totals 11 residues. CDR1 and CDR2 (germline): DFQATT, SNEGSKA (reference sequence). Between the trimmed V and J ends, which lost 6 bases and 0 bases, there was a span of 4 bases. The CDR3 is CSALSTDTQYF. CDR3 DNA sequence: TGCAGTGCCCTGAGCACAGATACGCAGTATTTT.

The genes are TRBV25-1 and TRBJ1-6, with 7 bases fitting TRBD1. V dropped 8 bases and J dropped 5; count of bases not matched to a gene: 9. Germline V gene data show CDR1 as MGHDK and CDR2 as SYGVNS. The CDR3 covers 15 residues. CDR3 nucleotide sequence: TGTGCCAGCGACGGTCGACAGGGAAATAATTCACCCCTCCACTTT. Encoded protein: CASDGRQGNNSPLHF.

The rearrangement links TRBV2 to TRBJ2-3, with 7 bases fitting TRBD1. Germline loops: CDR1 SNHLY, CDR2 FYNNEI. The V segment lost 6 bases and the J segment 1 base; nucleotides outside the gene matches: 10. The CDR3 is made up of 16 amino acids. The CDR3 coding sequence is TGTGCCAGCAGCGCAACCTACAGGGGACGCACAGATACGCAGTATTTT. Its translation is CASSATYRGRTDTQYF. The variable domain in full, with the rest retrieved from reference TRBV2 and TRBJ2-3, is EPEVTQTPSHQVTQMGQEVILRCVPISNHLYFYWYRQILGQKVEFLVSFYNNEISEKSEIFDDQFSVERPDGSNFTLKIRSTKLEDSAMYFCASSATYRGRTDTQYFGPGTRLTVL.

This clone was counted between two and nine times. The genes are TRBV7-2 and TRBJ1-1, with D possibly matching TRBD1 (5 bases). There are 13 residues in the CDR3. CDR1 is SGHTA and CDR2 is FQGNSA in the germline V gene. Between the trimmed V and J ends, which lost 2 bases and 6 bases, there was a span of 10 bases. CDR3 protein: CASSLSTGAEAFF. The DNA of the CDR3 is TGTGCCAGCAGCTTAAGTACAGGTGCTGAAGCTTTCTTT.

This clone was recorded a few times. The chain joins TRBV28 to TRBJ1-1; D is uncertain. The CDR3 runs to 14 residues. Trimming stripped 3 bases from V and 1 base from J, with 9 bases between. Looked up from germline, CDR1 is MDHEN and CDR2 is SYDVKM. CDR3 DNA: TGTGCCAGCAGTTTCGCTATCCAGAACACTGAAGCTTTCTTT. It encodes CASSFAIQNTEAFF.

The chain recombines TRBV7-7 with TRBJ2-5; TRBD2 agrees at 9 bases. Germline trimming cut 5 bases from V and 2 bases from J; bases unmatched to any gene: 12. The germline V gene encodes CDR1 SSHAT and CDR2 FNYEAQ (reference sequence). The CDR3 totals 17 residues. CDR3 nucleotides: TGTGCCAGCAGCCCATCCCCCATGACTAGCGGACAAGAGACCCAGTACTTC. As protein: CASSPSPMTSGQETQYF.

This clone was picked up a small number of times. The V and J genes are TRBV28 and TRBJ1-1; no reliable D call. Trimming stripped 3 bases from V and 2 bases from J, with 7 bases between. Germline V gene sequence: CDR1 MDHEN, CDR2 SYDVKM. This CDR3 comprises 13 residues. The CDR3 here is CASSFGGNTEAFF. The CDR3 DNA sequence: TGTGCCAGCAGTTTCGGAGGAAACACTGAAGCTTTCTTT.

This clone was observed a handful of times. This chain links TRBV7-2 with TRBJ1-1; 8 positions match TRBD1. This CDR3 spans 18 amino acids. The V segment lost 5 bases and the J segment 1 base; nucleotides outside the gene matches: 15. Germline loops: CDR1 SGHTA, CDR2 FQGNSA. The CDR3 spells CASSPREGGTGGNTEAFF. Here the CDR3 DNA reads TGTGCCAGCAGCCCTAGGGAAGGTGGAACAGGGGGGAACACTGAAGCTTTCTTT.

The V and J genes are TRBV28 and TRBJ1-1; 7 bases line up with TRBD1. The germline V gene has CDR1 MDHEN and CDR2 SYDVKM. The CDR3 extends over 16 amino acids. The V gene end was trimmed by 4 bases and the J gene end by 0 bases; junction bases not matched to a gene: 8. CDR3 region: CASSSGTVLMNTEAFF. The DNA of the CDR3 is TGTGCCAGCAGTTCAGGGACAGTACTCATGAACACTGAAGCTTTCTTT. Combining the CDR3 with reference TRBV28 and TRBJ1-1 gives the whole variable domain DVKVTQSSRYLVKRTGEKVFLECVQDMDHENMFWYRQDPGLGLRLIYFSYDVKMKEKGDIPEGYSVSREKKERFSLILESASTNQTSMYLCASSSGTVLMNTEAFFGQGTRLTVV.

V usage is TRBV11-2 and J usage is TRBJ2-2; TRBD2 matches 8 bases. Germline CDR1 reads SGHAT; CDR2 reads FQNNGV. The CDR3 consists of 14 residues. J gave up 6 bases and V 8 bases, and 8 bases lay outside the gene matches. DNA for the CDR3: TGTGCCAGCTTGGGACTAGAAAAACCCGGGGAGCTGTTTTTT. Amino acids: CASLGLEKPGELFF. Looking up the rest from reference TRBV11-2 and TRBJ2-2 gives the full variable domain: EAGVAQSPRYKIIEKRQSVAFWCNPISGHATLYWYQQILGQGPKLLIQFQNNGVVDDSQLPKDRFSAERLKGVDSTLKIQPAKLEDSAVYLCASLGLEKPGELFFGEGSRLTVL.

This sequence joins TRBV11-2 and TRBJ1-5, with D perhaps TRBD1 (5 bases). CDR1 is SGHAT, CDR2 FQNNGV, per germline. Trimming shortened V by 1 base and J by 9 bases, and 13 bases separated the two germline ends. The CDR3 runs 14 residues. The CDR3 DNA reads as TGTGCCAGCAGCTTAGCACCCGGGGGGAGGCCCCAGCATTTT. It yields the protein CASSLAPGGRPQHF.

The CDR3 spells CASSLTGVLAEQYF. CDR3 nucleotide sequence: TGTGCCAGCAGCTTGACAGGGGTTCTTGCCGAGCAGTACTTC. The chain has TRBV5-4 and TRBJ2-5; 7 bases match TRBD1. Gene TRBJ2-7 matches the end of the DNA better, so the J call may be wrong. In germline, CDR1 is SGHNT, CDR2 YYREEE (reference sequence). The CDR3 has 14 residues.

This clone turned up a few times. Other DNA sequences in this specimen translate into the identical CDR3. CDR3 sequence reads: CAWSLDRTTTNEKLFF. The CDR3 nucleotides read TGTGCCTGGAGTTTGGACAGGACTACCACTAATGAAAAACTGTTTTTT. V and J are TRBV30 and TRBJ1-4; 7 bases agree with TRBD1. This CDR3 spans 16 amino acids. The germline V gene encodes CDR1 GTSNPN and CDR2 SVGIG (reference sequence). V lost 2 bases and J lost 2; bases outside the gene matches: 8. Complete variable domain (other parts from reference TRBV30 and TRBJ1-4): SQTIHQWPATLVQPVGSPLSLECTVEGTSNPNLYWYRQAAGRGLQLLFYSVGIGQISSEVPQNLSASRPQDRQFILSSKKLLLSDSGFYLCAWSLDRTTTNEKLFFGSGTQLSVL.

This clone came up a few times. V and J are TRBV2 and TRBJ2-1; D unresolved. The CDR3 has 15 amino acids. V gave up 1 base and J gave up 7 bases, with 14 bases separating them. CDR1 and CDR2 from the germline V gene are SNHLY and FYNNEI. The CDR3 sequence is CASSEGILARNEQFF. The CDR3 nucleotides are TGTGCCAGCAGTGAAGGGATTTTAGCAAGGAATGAGCAGTTCTTC.

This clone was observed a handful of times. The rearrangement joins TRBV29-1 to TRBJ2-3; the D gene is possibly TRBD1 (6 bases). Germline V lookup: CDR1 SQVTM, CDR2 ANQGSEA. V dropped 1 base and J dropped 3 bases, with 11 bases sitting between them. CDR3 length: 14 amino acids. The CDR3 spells CSVEGTGWTDTQYF. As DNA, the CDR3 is TGCAGCGTTGAAGGAACAGGGTGGACAGATACGCAGTATTTT.

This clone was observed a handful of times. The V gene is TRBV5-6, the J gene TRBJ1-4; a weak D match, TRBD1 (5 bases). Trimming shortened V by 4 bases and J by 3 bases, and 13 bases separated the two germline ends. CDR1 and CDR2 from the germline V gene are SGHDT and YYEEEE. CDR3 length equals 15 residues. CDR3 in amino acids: CASSPQGTANEKLFF. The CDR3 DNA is TGTGCCAGCAGCCCCCAGGGTACAGCTAATGAAAAACTGTTTTTT.

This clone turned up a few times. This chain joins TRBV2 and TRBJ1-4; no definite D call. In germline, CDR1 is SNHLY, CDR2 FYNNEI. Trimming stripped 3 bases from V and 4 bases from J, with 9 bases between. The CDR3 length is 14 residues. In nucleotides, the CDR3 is TGTGCCAGCAGTGAGAGAGGGTATAATGAAAAACTGTTTTTT. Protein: CASSERGYNEKLFF.

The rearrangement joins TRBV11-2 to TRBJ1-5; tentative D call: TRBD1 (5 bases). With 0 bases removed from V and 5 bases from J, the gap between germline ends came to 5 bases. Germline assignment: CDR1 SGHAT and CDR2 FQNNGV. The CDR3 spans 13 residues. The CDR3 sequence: CASSLEGDQPQHF. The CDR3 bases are TGTGCCAGCAGCTTAGAAGGGGATCAGCCCCAGCATTTT.

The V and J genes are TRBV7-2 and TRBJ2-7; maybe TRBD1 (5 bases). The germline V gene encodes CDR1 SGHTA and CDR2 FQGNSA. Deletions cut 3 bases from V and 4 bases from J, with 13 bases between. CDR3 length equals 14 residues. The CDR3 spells CASSFPGSTYEQYF. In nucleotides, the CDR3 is TGTGCCAGCAGCTTCCCAGGGTCGACTTACGAGCAGTACTTC.